This T cell receptor beta chain was identified during a study of blood T cell repertoires in COVID-19. Study details: From the United States, Italy and Spain came samples of acute and convalescent COVID-19.

Per the original data handling: From reference gene primer amplification, estimates of nucleated cell counts were derived. Clones were read by immunoSEQ multiplex PCR, and TCRdb kept only the in-frame ones, dropping some. Clone size and V and J calls were adopted from that table, with D and trimming inferred from the DNA. Of approximately 240,000 clones detected, 84% appear once; the ten largest clones hold 1.2% to 1.5%. The V gene lost 2 bases and the J gene lost 2 bases, with 12 bases spanning the gap. Germline CDR1 is KGHSH and CDR2 is LQKENI. The CDR3 has 15 residues. V is TRBV18 and J is TRBJ1-1, with D hard to call. The source of this sequence is a woman aged 40 to 50 who had recovered from COVID-19. Input material: peripheral blood. The DNA for the CDR3 is TGTGCCAGCTCACCATATCAGGATCTTAACACTGAAGCTTTCTTT. Amino acids: CASSPYQDLNTEAFF.